Listed here is a single TCR beta chain. Its antigen is not yet known. No base-level quality is on record; no much larger clone is a single base apart. TCRbeta CDR3 regions were amplified from genomic DNA using the immunoSEQ Assay, a bias-controlled multiplex PCR. The authors processed their data as follows. Nucleated cell counts per sample were estimated from amplification of reference gene primers within the assay. To quantify the absolute abundance of each unique TCRbeta CDR3 rearrangement, sequence reads were collapsed and filtered. For each sample, productive Simpson clonality was calculated as the square root of Simpson's diversity index across productive rearrangements. The clones in this table, taken by TCRdb from immuneACCESS, are in-frame only. Not every clone is retained; where verified, under half of the shortfall comes from an unresolved V gene, and the cause of the rest is unknown. V, J and clone size are taken as reported in that table, and D and trimming were inferred from the DNA itself. This sample gives around 250,000 clones in total; around 83% of them show up just once. Together, the top ten hold around 3.5% of the sample.

The record originates from a study of blood T cell repertoires in COVID-19 (dated by TCRdb to about 2020). The study in broad terms: Samples covering the acute and convalescent phases of COVID-19 were provided by collaborators in the United States, Italy and Spain. The repertoires were made available in a free public database intended to serve as a resource for research on the immune response to SARS-CoV-2. Deeply sampled blood TCRbeta repertoires from subjects exposed to, actively infected with, or recovered from COVID-19 were included in the dataset. The prospective study material was composed of cDNA or gDNA derived from T cells, B-cell-depleted T cells, or PBMCs. Where available, HLA class I and class II types were taken from metadata supplied by the sample provider and were not determined by assay-based typing. The samples were drawn from the first 160 participants of the ongoing ImmuneRACE study and from 1,200 or so subjects provided by 6 global collaborators. A de-identified subject ID, COVID-19 status, age in years and sex were almost always included in the sample metadata. The study at large found these results: How much clinical and demographic metadata was included differed by source and by participant, and the metadata was provided uncurated.

Collaborating institutions collected whole blood in K2EDTA tubes following their own protocols. Collaborator samples were shipped for TCRbeta analysis as frozen whole blood, isolated PBMCs, or DNA extracted from either sample type. CDR1 and CDR2 were assigned from the germline V gene as MDHEN and SYDVKM. The CDR3 covers 14 residues, taking in both the cysteine and the phenylalanine. The kept DNA is CDR3 alone, 42 bases in frame from the first base. Cut back by 3 bases and 2 bases, the V and J ends lie 8 bases apart. The V and J segments used are TRBV28 and TRBJ1-5; the D gene assignment is ambiguous. Material for sequencing was peripheral blood. The origin of this receptor is a woman aged 18 to 35 with acute or convalescent COVID-19. The nucleotide sequence reads TGTGCCAGCAGTTTGGCACACGGCAATCAGCCCCAGCATTTT. Protein translation: CASSLAHGNQPQHF.